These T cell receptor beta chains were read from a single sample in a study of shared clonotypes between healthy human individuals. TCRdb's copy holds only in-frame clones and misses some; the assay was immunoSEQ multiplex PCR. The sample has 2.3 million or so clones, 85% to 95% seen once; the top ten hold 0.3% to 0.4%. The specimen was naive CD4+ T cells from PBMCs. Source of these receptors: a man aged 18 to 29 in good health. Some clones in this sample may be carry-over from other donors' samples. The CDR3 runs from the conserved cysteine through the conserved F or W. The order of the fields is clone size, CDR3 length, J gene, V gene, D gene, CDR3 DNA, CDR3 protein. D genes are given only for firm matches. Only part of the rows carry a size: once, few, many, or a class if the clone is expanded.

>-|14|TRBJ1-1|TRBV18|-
TGTGCCAGCTCACCGAGGGACGGCCACACTGAAGCTTTCTTT
CASSPRDGHTEAFF
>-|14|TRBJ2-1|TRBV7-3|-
TGTGCCAGCAGCCCAAAGCTAGCGCACAATGAGCAGTTCTTC
CASSPKLAHNEQFF
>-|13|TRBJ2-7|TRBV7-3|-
TGTGCCAGCAGCACCCCAGGGGCCTACGAGCAGTACTTC
CASSTPGAYEQYF
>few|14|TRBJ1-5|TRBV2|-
TGTGCCAGCAGTGGTTCGGGGGGAAATCAGCCCCAGCATTTT
CASSGSGGNQPQHF
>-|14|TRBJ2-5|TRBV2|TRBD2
TGTGCCAGCGAGACGACTAGCGGCTGGGAGACCCAGTACTTC
CASETTSGWETQYF
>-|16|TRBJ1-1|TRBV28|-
TGTGCCAGCAGTTCGGCCCTGGGAAGAGGGAACACTGAAGCTTTCTTT
CASSSALGRGNTEAFF
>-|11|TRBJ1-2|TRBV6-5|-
TGTGCCAGCAGGCGCGAGGGGGGCTACACCTTC
CASRREGGYTF
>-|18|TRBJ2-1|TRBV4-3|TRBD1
TGCGCCAGCAGCCAAGATTGGTCAGGGGGCTTCTCCTACAATGAGCAGTTCTTC
CASSQDWSGGFSYNEQFF
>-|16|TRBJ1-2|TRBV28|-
TGTGCCAGCAGTTTGCGCTCTGGTACAAGGGACTATGGCTACACCTTC
CASSLRSGTRDYGYTF
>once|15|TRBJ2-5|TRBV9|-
TGTGCCAGCAGCTCAGGACCGACGAGGGGAGAGACCCAGTACTTC
CASSSGPTRGETQYF
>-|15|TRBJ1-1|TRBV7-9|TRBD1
TGTGCCAGCAGCCCATGGACAGGGACGTACACTGAAGCTTTCTTT
CASSPWTGTYTEAFF
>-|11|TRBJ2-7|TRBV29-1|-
TGCAGCGTTTCATCTTCAGGCGAGCAGTACTTC
CSVSSSGEQYF
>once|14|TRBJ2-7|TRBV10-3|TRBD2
TGTGCCAGCCGCCTTCTAGCGGGGACGGACGAGCAGTACTTC
CASRLLAGTDEQYF
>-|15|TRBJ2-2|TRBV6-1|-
TGTGCCAGCAGTCCGGGTAGGGGGGACACCGGGGAGCTGTTTTTT
CASSPGRGDTGELFF
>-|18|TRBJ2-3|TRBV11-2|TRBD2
TGTGCCAGCATTTCCCTAGGGGACCTAGCGGGAGGGTCAGATACGCAGTATTTT
CASISLGDLAGGSDTQYF
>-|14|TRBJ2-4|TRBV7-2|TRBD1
TGTGCCAGCAGCTTAGACAGGGGGGATAACATTCAGTACTTC
CASSLDRGDNIQYF
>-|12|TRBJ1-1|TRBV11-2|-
TGTGCCATAGAATTCGGGGTCACTGAAGCTTTCTTT
CAIEFGVTEAFF
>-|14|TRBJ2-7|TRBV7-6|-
TGTGCCAGCAGCCTAGTCGGCTACTCCTACGAGCAGTACTTC
CASSLVGYSYEQYF
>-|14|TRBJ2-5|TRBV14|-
TGTGCCAGCAGCCAAAGAGAGCTCCAAGAGACCCAGTACTTC
CASSQRELQETQYF
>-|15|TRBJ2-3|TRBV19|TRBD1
TGTGCCAGTAAACCGGGACAGGGGGTCACAGATACGCAGTATTTT
CASKPGQGVTDTQYF
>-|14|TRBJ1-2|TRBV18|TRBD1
TGTGCCAGCTCACCACCAGGGGGCTCGTATGGCTACACCTTC
CASSPPGGSYGYTF
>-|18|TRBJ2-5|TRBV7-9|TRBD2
TGTGCCAGCAGCCGCCCGGGACTAGCGGGAGGACGACAAGAGACCCAGTACTTC
CASSRPGLAGGRQETQYF
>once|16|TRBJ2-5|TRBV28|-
TGTGCCAGCAGTTTCCTTGAATCGGGAGTTAGGGAGACCCAGTACTTC
CASSFLESGVRETQYF
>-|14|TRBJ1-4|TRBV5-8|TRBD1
TGTGCCAGCAGACGTGACAGGGTTGGCGAAAAACTGTTTTTT
CASRRDRVGEKLFF
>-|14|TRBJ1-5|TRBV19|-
TGTGCCAGTAATCCGGGACACTTTAATCAGCCCCAGCATTTT
CASNPGHFNQPQHF
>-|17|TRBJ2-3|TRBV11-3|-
TGTGCCAGCAGCTTAGATTCTGTCGGTTTAAGCACAGATACGCAGTATTTT
CASSLDSVGLSTDTQYF
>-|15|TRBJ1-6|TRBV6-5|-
TGTGCCAGCAGCCGTGGGACGACTCGAAATTCACCCCTCCACTTT
CASSRGTTRNSPLHF
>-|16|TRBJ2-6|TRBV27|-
TGTGCCAGCAGTTTAATTCCGAGCTCTGGGGCCAACGTCCTGACTTTC
CASSLIPSSGANVLTF
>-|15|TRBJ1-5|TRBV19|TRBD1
TGTGCCAGTAGTTATCAGGGGGCGAGCAATCAGCCCCAGCATTTT
CASSYQGASNQPQHF
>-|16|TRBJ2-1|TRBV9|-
TGTGCCAGCAGCGTAGGTGGCTTAGCAGCCATCAATGAGCAGTTCTTC
CASSVGGLAAINEQFF
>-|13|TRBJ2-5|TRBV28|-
TGTGCCAGCAGACTTACAGGACAAGAGACCCAGTACTTC
CASRLTGQETQYF
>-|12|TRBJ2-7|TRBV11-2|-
TGTGCCAGCAGCCGAAGCCGGGAGTTTCAGTACTTC
CASSRSREFQYF
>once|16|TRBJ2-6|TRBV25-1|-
TGTGCCAGCAGTGATAGGATTTACTCTGGGGCCAACGTCCTGACTTTC
CASSDRIYSGANVLTF
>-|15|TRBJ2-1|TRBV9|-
TGTGCCAGCAACCCTAGGGGGGCAGTTGACAATGAGCAGTTCTTC
CASNPRGAVDNEQFF
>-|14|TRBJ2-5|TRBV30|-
TGTGCCTGGAGCCTAGGGACGTCAGGGGAGACCCAGTACTTC
CAWSLGTSGETQYF
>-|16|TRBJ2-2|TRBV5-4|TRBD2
TGTGCCAGCAGCCTTAGCGGGAGGACGAACACCGGGGAGCTGTTTTTT
CASSLSGRTNTGELFF
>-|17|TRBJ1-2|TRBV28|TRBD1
TGTGCCAGCAGTTTAGGCAGGGGGCGCCGATCTAACTATGGCTACACCTTC
CASSLGRGRRSNYGYTF
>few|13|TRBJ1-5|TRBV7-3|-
TGTGCCAGCAGCTTAGGGCCTCGGCAGCCCCAGCATTTT
CASSLGPRQPQHF
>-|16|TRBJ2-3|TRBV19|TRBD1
TGTGCCAGTACCGACAGGGGGTTGGATAGCACAGATACGCAGTATTTT
CASTDRGLDSTDTQYF
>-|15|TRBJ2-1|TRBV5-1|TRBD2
TGCGCCAGCAGCTGGGGACTAGCGGGAGACAATGAGCAGTTCTTC
CASSWGLAGDNEQFF
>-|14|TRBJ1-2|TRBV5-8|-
TGTGCCAGCAGCCCCTGGCAGGCACAGGATGGCTACACCTTC
CASSPWQAQDGYTF
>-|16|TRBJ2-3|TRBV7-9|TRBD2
TGTGCCAGCAGCCGTACTCGCGCGGGGGGCACAGATACGCAGTATTTT
CASSRTRAGGTDTQYF
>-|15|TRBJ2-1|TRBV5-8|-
TGTGCCAGCAGCTTGGCCTCGCGTGGGGGCAATGAGCAGTTCTTC
CASSLASRGGNEQFF
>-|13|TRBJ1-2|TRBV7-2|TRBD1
TGTGCCAGCAGCCGGGACAGAAACTATGGCTACACCTTC
CASSRDRNYGYTF
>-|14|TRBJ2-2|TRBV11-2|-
TGTGCCAGCAGCTTAGACTGGTCCACCGGGGAGCTGTTTTTT
CASSLDWSTGELFF
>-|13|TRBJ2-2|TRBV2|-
TGTGCCAGCAGTGAATCCGTGGCCGGGGAGCTGTTTTTT
CASSESVAGELFF
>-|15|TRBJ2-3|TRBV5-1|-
TGCGCCAGCAGCTTGGTGGTTGGGAGGACAGATACGCAGTATTTT
CASSLVVGRTDTQYF
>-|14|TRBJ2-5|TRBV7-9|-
TGTGCCAGCAGCTTAGAGTTGGTAGATGAGACCCAGTACTTC
CASSLELVDETQYF
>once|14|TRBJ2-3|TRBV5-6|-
TGTGCCAGCAGCCGCAGGGTGAACACAGATACGCAGTATTTT
CASSRRVNTDTQYF
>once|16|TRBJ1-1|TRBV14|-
TGTGCCAGCAGCCGAATCCCCTCAGGGGCGTTCACTGAAGCTTTCTTT
CASSRIPSGAFTEAFF
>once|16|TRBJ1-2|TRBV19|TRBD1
TGTGCCAGTAGTATGGGGACAGGGGGCGCGAGGTATGGCTACACCTTC
CASSMGTGGARYGYTF
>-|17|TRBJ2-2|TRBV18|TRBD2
TGTGCCAGCTCACCACCTGGACTAGCGGAAAACACCGGGGAGCTGTTTTTT
CASSPPGLAENTGELFF
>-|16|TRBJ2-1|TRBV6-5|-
TGTGCCAGCAGTTCCGTAGCGGCCGGGTCCTACAATGAGCAGTTCTTC
CASSSVAAGSYNEQFF
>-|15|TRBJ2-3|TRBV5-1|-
TGCGCCAGCAGGATAGCGGCCCATAGCACAGATACGCAGTATTTT
CASRIAAHSTDTQYF
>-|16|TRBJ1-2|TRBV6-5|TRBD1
TGTGCCAGCAGTTACGCAGGGGGCGCGCCCTCGGAGGGCTACACCTTC
CASSYAGGAPSEGYTF
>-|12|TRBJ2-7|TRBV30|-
TGTGCCTGGGGCGGGCGCGCCTACGAGCAGTACTTC
CAWGGRAYEQYF